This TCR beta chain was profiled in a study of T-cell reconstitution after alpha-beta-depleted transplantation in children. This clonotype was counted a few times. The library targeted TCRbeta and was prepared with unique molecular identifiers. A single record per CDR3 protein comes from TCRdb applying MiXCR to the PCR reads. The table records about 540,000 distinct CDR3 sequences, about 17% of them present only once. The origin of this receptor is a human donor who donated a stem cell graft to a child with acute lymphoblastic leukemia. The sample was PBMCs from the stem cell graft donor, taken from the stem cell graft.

The CDR3 spells CASSPGGLAGFVETQYF. The CDR3 nucleotides are TGCGCCAGCAGCCCGGGAGGACTAGCGGGATTCGTAGAGACCCAGTACTTC. J is TRBJ2-5 and V is TRBV5-1; 12 nucleotides match TRBD2. The CDR3 covers 17 residues. V was pared by 4 bases and J by 4 bases, with 11 bases of the junction left unmatched. Germline CDR1 SGHRS, CDR2 YFSETQ.